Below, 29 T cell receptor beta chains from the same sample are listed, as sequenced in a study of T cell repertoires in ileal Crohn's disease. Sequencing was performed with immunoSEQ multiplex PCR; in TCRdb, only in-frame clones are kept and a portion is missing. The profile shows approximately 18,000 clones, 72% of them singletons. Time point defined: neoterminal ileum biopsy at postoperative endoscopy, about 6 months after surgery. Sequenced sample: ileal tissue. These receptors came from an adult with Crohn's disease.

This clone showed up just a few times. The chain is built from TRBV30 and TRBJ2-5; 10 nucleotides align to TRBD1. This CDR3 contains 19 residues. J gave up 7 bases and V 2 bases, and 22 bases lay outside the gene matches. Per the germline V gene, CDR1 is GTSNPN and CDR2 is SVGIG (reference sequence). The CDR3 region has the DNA TGTGCCTGGAGTTACTTTCCCCATTCGGGACAGGGGACGGGTGGGACCCAGTACTTC. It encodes CAWSYFPHSGQGTGGTQYF. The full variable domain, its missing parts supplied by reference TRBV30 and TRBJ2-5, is SQTIHQWPATLVQPVGSPLSLECTVEGTSNPNLYWYRQAAGRGLQLLFYSVGIGQISSEVPQNLSASRPQDRQFILSSKKLLLSDSGFYLCAWSYFPHSGQGTGGTQYFGPGTRLLVL.

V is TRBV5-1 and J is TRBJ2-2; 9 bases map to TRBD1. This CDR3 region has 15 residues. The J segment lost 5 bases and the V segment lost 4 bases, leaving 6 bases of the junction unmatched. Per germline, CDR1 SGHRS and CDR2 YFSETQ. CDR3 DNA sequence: TGCGCCAGCAGCCGGGACAGGGTAGTAACCGGGGAGCTGTTTTTT. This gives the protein CASSRDRVVTGELFF.

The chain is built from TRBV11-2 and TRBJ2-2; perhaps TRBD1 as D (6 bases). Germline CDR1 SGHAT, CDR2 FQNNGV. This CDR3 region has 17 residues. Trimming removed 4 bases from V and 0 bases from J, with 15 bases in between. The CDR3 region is CASSYTGTPTNTGELFF. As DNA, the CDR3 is TGTGCCAGCAGCTATACCGGGACACCTACGAACACCGGGGAGCTGTTTTTT. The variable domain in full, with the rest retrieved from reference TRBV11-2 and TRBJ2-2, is EAGVAQSPRYKIIEKRQSVAFWCNPISGHATLYWYQQILGQGPKLLIQFQNNGVVDDSQLPKDRFSAERLKGVDSTLKIQPAKLEDSAVYLCASSYTGTPTNTGELFFGEGSRLTVL.

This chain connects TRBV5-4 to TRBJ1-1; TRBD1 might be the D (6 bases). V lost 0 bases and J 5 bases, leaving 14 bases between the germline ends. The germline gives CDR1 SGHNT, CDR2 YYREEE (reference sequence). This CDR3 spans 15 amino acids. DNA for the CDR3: TGTGCCAGCAGCTTGGCCGGGCAGGGGATAACTGAAGCTTTCTTT. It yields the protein CASSLAGQGITEAFF.

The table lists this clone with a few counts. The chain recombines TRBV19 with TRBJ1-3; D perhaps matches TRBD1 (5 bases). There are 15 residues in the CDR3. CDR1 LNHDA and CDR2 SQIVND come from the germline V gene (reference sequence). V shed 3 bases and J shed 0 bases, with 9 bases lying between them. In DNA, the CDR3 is TGTGCCAGTAGTATGGGGACTCACTCTGGAAACACCATATATTTT. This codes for CASSMGTHSGNTIYF. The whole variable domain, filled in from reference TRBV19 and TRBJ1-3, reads DGGITQSPKYLFRKEGQNVTLSCEQNLNHDAMYWYRQDPGQGLRLIYYSQIVNDFQKGDIAEGYSVSREKKESFPLTVTSAQKNPTAFYLCASSMGTHSGNTIYFGEGSWLTVV.

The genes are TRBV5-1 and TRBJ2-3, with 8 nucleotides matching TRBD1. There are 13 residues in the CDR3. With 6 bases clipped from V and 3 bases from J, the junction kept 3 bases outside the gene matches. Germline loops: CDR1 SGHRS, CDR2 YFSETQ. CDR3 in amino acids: CASKQGATDTQYF. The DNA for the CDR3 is TGCGCCAGCAAGCAGGGGGCTACAGATACGCAGTATTTT. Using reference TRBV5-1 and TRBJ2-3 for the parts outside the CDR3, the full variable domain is KAGVTQTPRYLIKTRGQQVTLSCSPISGHRSVSWYQQTPGQGLQFLFEYFSETQRNKGNFPGRFSGRQFSNSRSEMNVSTLELGDSALYLCASKQGATDTQYFGPGTRLTVL.

The CDR3 sequence: CASSYIPRGAGYGYTF. The CDR3, as DNA: TGCGCCAGCAGCTACATACCCAGGGGCGCAGGGTATGGCTACACCTTC. The chain uses TRBV5-1 and TRBJ1-2, with a tentative D call TRBD1 (6 bases). From germline, CDR1 is SGHRS and CDR2 YFSETQ. The V end lost 3 bases, the J end lost 5 bases, and 20 bases lay between the germline ends. The CDR3 is made up of 16 amino acids.

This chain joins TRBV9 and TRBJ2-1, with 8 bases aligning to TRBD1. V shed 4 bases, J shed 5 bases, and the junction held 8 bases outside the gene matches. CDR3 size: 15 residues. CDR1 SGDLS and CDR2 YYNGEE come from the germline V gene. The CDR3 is CASSPRGTGNNEQFF. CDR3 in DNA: TGTGCCAGCAGCCCGAGAGGGACAGGCAACAATGAGCAGTTCTTC.

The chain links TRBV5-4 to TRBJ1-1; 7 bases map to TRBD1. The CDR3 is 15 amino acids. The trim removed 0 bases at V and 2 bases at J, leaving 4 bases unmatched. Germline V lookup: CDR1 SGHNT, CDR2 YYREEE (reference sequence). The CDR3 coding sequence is TGTGCCAGCAGCTTGGAGGGGGCGTTAAACACTGAAGCTTTCTTT. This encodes CASSLEGALNTEAFF. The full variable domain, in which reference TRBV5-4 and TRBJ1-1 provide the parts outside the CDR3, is ETGVTQSPTHLIKTRGQQVTLRCSSQSGHNTVSWYQQALGQGPQFIFQYYREEENGRGNFPPRFSGLQFPNYSSELNVNALELDDSALYLCASSLEGALNTEAFFGQGTRLTVV.

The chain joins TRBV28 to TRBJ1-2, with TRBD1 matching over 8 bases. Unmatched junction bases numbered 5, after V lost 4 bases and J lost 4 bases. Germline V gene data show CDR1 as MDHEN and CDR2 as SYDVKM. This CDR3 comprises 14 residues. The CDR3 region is CASSWTGITYGYTF. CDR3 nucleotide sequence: TGTGCCAGCAGTTGGACAGGGATAACCTATGGCTACACCTTC.

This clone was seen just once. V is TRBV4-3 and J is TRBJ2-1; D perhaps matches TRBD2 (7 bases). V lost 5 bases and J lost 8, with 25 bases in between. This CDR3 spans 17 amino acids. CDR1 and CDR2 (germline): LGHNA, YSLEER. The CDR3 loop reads CASSELASGGFFDEQFF. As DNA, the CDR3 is TGCGCCAGCAGCGAATTAGCGTCGGGGGGCTTTTTCGATGAGCAGTTCTTC.

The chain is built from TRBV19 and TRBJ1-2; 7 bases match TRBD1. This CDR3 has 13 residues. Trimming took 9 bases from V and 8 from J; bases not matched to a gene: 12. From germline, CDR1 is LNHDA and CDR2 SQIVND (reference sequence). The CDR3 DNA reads TGTGCCAGCGGGGAAAGGGGGCTGGGCGGCTACACCTTC. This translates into CASGERGLGGYTF.

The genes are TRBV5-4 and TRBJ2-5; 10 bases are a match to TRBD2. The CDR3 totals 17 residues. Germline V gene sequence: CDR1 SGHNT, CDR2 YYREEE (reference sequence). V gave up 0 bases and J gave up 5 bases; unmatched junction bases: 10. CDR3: CASSLGTAGGPEETQYF. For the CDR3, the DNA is TGTGCCAGCAGCTTGGGAACAGCGGGAGGGCCCGAGGAGACCCAGTACTTC.

The CDR3 protein is CASSLTFGTSGRANTGELFF. Written as DNA, the CDR3 is TGTGCCAGCAGCTTAACGTTCGGGACTAGCGGGAGGGCGAACACCGGGGAGCTGTTTTTT. The V and J genes are TRBV7-3 and TRBJ2-2, with 16 nucleotides matching TRBD2. The germline V gene has CDR1 SGHTA and CDR2 FQGTGA. The CDR3 length is 20 residues. J gave up 0 bases and V 0 bases, and 4 bases lay outside the gene matches.

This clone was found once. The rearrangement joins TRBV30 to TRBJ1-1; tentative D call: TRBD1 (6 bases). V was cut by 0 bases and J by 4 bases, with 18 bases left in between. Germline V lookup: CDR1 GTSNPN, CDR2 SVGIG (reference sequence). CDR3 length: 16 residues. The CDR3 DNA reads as TGTGCCTGGAGTGTAGGGGCACAGTTCAGGGGCACTGAAGCTTTCTTT. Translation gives CAWSVGAQFRGTEAFF.

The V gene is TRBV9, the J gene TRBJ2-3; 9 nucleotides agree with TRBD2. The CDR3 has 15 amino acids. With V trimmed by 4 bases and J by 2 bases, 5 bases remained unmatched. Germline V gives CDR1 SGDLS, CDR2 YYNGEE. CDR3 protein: CASSSGLANTDTQYF. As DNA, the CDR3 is TGTGCCAGCAGCTCCGGACTAGCGAACACAGATACGCAGTATTTT.

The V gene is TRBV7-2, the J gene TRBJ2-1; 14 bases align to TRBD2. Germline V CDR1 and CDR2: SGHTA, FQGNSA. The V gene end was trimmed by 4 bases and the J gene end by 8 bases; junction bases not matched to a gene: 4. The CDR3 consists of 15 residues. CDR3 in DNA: TGTGCCAGCAGCTGGGGACTAGCGGGAGTTTATGAGCAGTTCTTC. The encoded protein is CASSWGLAGVYEQFF.

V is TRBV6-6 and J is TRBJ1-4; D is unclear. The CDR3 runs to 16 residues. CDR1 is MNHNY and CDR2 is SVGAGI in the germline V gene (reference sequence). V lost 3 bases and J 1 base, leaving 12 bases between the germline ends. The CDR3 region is CASSYAGTGTNEKLFF. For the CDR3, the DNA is TGTGCCAGCAGTTATGCCGGAACGGGAACTAATGAAAAACTGTTTTTT.

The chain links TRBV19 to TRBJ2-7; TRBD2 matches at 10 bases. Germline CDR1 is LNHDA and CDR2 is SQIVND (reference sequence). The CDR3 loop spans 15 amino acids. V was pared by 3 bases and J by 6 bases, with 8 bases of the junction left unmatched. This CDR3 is CASSMASGSFGEQYF. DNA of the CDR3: TGTGCCAGTAGTATGGCTAGCGGGAGTTTTGGCGAGCAGTACTTC.

This chain's CDR3 is CAIRSSGQMNTEAFF. CDR3 coding DNA: TGTGCCATCAGATCCTCCGGACAGATGAACACTGAAGCTTTCTTT. The chain combines TRBV10-3 with TRBJ1-1; TRBD1 might be the D (6 bases). Trimming stripped 6 bases from V and 0 bases from J, with 14 bases between. Germline CDR1 reads ENHRY; CDR2 reads SYGVKD. This CDR3 has 15 residues.

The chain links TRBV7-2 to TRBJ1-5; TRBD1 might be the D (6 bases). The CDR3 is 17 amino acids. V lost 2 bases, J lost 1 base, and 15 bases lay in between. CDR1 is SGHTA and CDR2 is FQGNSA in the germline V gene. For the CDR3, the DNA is TGTGCCAGCAGCTTAATTGGGGGGGGCGGGAGCAATCAGCCCCAGCATTTT. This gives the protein CASSLIGGGGSNQPQHF.

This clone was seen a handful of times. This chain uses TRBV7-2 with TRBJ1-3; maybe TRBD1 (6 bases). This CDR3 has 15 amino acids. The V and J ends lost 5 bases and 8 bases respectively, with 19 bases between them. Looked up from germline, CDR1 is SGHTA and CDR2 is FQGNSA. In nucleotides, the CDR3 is TGTGCCAGCAGCCCGCTCAGGGTGGGGGCGGACACCATATATTTT. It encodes CASSPLRVGADTIYF.

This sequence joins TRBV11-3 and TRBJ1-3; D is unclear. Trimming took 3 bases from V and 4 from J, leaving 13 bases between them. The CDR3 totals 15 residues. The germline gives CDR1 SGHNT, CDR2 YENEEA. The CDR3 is CASSFRSFRGNTIYF. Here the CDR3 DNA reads TGTGCCAGCAGCTTTAGGTCCTTCAGGGGAAACACCATATATTTT.

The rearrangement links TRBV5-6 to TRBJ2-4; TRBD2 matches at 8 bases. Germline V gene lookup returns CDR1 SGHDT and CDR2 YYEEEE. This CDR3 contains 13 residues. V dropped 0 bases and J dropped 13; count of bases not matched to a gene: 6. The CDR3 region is CASSLAAGGRQYF. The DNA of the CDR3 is TGTGCCAGCAGCTTGGCTGCGGGGGGCCGACAGTACTTC.

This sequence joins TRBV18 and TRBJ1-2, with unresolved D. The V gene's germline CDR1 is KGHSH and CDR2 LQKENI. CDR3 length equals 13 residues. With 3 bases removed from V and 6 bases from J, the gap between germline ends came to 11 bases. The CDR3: CASSPGLFDGYTF. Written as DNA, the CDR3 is TGTGCCAGCTCACCTGGCCTTTTTGATGGCTACACCTTC.

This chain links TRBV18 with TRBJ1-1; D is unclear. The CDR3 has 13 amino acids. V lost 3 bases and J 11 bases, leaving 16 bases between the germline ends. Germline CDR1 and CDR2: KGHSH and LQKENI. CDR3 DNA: TGTGCCAGCTCACCGGAGAGCGGCATAGGCGCTTTCTTT. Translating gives CASSPESGIGAFF. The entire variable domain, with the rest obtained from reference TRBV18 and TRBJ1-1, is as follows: NAGVMQNPRHLVRRRGQEARLRCSPMKGHSHVYWYRQLPEEGLKFMVYLQKENIIDESGMPKERFSAEFPKEGPSILRIQQVVRGDSAAYFCASSPESGIGAFFGQGTRLTVV.

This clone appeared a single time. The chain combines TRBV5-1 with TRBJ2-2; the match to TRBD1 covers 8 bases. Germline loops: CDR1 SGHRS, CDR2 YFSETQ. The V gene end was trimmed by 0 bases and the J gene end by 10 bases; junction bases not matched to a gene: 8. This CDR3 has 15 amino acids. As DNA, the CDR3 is TGCGCCAGCAGCTTGGTGACAGGGGCCCGATTGGAGCTGTTTTTT. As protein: CASSLVTGARLELFF. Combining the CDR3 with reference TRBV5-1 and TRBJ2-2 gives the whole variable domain KAGVTQTPRYLIKTRGQQVTLSCSPISGHRSVSWYQQTPGQGLQFLFEYFSETQRNKGNFPGRFSGRQFSNSRSEMNVSTLELGDSALYLCASSLVTGARLELFFGEGSRLTVL.

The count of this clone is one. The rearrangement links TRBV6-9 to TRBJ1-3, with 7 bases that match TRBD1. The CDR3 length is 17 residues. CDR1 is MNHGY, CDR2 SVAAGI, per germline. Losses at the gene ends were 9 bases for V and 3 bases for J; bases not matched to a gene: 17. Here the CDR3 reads CARKGQQQVQLGNTIYF. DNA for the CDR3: TGTGCCAGAAAGGGACAGCAGCAGGTACAACTTGGAAACACCATATATTTT.

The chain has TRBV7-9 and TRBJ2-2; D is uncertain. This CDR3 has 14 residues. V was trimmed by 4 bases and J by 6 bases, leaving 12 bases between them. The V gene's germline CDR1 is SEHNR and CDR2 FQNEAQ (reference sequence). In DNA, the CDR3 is TGTGCCAGCAGCTCGCCTCTAGGATCCGGGGAGCTGTTTTTT. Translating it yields CASSSPLGSGELFF. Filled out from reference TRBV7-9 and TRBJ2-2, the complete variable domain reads DTGVSQNPRHKITKRGQNVTFRCDPISEHNRLYWYRQTLGQGPEFLTYFQNEAQLEKSRLLSDRFSAERPKGSFSTLEIQRTEQGDSAMYLCASSSPLGSGELFFGEGSRLTVL.